What follows are 27 T cell receptor beta chains derived from one specimen sequenced in a study of blood T cell repertoires in COVID-19. Sequencing used immunoSEQ multiplex PCR; TCRdb keeps in-frame clones, though not all of them. The sample carries more than 45,000 clones, approximately 81% recorded once. The sequenced sample consisted of peripheral blood. The source of these receptors is a man aged 40-49 years with active COVID-19.

The rearrangement joins TRBV19 to TRBJ1-2, with D unclear. The length of the CDR3 is 13 residues. From germline, CDR1 is LNHDA and CDR2 SQIVND (reference sequence). V gave up 3 bases and J gave up 6 bases, with 11 bases separating them. The CDR3 DNA reads as TGTGCCAGTAGTATCTACGGGGAGAATGGCTACACCTTC. Amino acids: CASSIYGENGYTF.

The CDR3 coding sequence is TGTGCCAGCAGCCTACCGACAGGGGGCGTCGAGCAGTACTTC. As protein: CASSLPTGGVEQYF. The rearrangement links TRBV5-6 to TRBJ2-7, with 10 positions matching TRBD1. Losses at the gene ends were 4 bases for V and 6 bases for J; bases not matched to a gene: 7. Germline loops: CDR1 SGHDT, CDR2 YYEEEE. This CDR3 is 14 amino acids long.

This rearrangement joins TRBV29-1 to TRBJ1-4; D is unclear. The CDR3 totals 13 residues. Per the germline V gene, CDR1 is SQVTM and CDR2 is ANQGSEA. The V end lost 4 bases, the J end lost 8 bases, and 14 bases lay between the germline ends. The CDR3 DNA reads as TGCAGCGTTGTCAGTGGATCCGGGGAAAAACTGTTTTTT. Residues: CSVVSGSGEKLFF. Based on the CDR3 plus reference TRBV29-1 and TRBJ1-4, the full variable domain is SAVISQKPSRDICQRGTSLTIQCQVDSQVTMMFWYRQQPGQSLTLIATANQGSEATYESGFVIDKFPISRPNLTFSTLTVSNMSPEDSSIYLCSVVSGSGEKLFFGSGTQLSVL.

The J gene is TRBJ1-5, the V gene TRBV27, with 10 positions matching TRBD1. The germline V gene has CDR1 MNHEY and CDR2 SMNVEV (reference sequence). The CDR3 sequence is 14 residues long. The V gene end was trimmed by 9 bases and the J gene end by 6 bases; junction bases not matched to a gene: 8. The DNA for the CDR3 is TGTGCCAGTGGGAGACAGGGGGCGGGTCAGCCCCAGCATTTT. It codes for CASGRQGAGQPQHF.

The J gene is TRBJ2-5, the V gene TRBV6-5, with 11 bases lining up with TRBD2. Germline CDR1 is MNHEY and CDR2 is SVGAGI. This CDR3 region has 15 residues. The V gene end was trimmed by 5 bases and the J gene end by 2 bases; junction bases not matched to a gene: 4. CDR3 region: CASSQGLAAQETQYF. CDR3 bases: TGTGCCAGCAGTCAGGGACTAGCGGCTCAAGAGACCCAGTACTTC.

In its sample, this clone was seen once. The chain couples TRBV6-5 to TRBJ1-3, with D unclear. The germline V and J ends were trimmed by 4 bases and 0 bases, with 13 bases remaining between them. Germline loops: CDR1 MNHEY, CDR2 SVGAGI. This CDR3 contains 16 residues. The CDR3 protein is CASSSPAGASGNTIYF. DNA of the CDR3: TGTGCCAGCAGTTCCCCCGCGGGAGCCTCTGGAAACACCATATATTTT.

There are a few counts of this clone. This chain joins TRBV30 and TRBJ2-1, with 9 bases matching TRBD2. Germline V gene data show CDR1 as GTSNPN and CDR2 as SVGIG (reference sequence). The length of the CDR3 is 13 residues. The V and J ends lost 2 bases and 9 bases, in that order; junction bases with no gene match: 5. The CDR3: CAWSRGRAGEQFF. CDR3 bases: TGTGCCTGGAGTCGCGGGAGGGCTGGTGAGCAGTTCTTC.

The CDR3 DNA reads TGCGCCAGCAGCCACCCTAGCGGGTCTGCTAACAATGAGCAGTTCTTC. It specifies CASSHPSGSANNEQFF. The V and J genes are TRBV4-1 and TRBJ2-1, with 8 bases that match TRBD2. Germline V gives CDR1 MGHRA, CDR2 YSYEKL. The CDR3 spans 16 residues. V trimming: 3 bases; J trimming: 5 bases; junction bases outside the gene matches: 9.

The V and J genes are TRBV4-2 and TRBJ2-4; D not certain. This CDR3 contains 15 residues. CDR1 is LGHNA, CDR2 YNFKEQ, per germline. The ends were cut back, 3 bases at V and 6 bases at J, with 15 bases in the middle. CDR3 coding DNA: TGTGCCAGCAGCCAGAACAGTGGCGACCGAAACATTCAGTACTTC. Protein sequence: CASSQNSGDRNIQYF.

The chain employs TRBV28 and TRBJ2-7; D possibly corresponds to TRBD2 (6 bases). Trimming pared 8 bases from V and 7 bases from J, leaving 27 bases between. CDR1 is MDHEN and CDR2 is SYDVKM in the germline V gene. The CDR3 is 16 residues long. The CDR3 reads CASAGPGDGVLGEQYF. In DNA, the CDR3 is TGTGCCAGCGCAGGCCCGGGGGACGGAGTGTTAGGGGAGCAGTACTTC. The whole variable domain, filled in from reference TRBV28 and TRBJ2-7, reads DVKVTQSSRYLVKRTGEKVFLECVQDMDHENMFWYRQDPGLGLRLIYFSYDVKMKEKGDIPEGYSVSREKKERFSLILESASTNQTSMYLCASAGPGDGVLGEQYFGPGTRLTVT.

The rearrangement joins TRBV3-1 (or the pseudogene TRBV3-2) to TRBJ1-1; no reliable D call. The V gene lost 5 bases and the J gene lost 3 bases, with 13 bases spanning the gap. The CDR3 has 14 residues. Germline CDR1 LGHDT, CDR2 YNNKEL (reference sequence). The CDR3 sequence: CASSLSTADTEAFF. CDR3 nucleotides: TGTGCCAGCAGCTTAAGCACAGCCGACACTGAAGCTTTCTTT.

This sequence joins TRBV2 and TRBJ2-5; 12 nucleotides line up with TRBD1. The germline V gene encodes CDR1 SNHLY and CDR2 FYNNEI. The CDR3 has 16 residues. J was trimmed by 5 bases and V by 6 bases; bases with no gene match: 10. The CDR3: CASRGGQGAIGETQYF. CDR3 coding DNA: TGTGCCAGCAGGGGGGGACAGGGGGCAATCGGTGAGACCCAGTACTTC.

V usage is TRBV19 and J usage is TRBJ2-7; the match to TRBD2 covers 10 bases. Germline CDR1 LNHDA, CDR2 SQIVND (reference sequence). V trimming: 6 bases; J trimming: 1 base; junction bases outside the gene matches: 18. This CDR3 is 19 amino acids long. The CDR3 DNA reads TGTGCCAGTAGCGGGGGACGATGGGCTAGCGGGAGTAGATCCTACGAGCAGTACTTC. This sequence encodes CASSGGRWASGSRSYEQYF.

The CDR3 is CASSDRTTLPSNEQFF. The CDR3 DNA is TGTGCCAGCAGCGATCGGACTACTCTTCCATCCAATGAGCAGTTCTTC. This chain uses TRBV7-9 with TRBJ2-1; D perhaps matches TRBD2 (6 bases). The CDR3 covers 16 residues. Between the trimmed V and J ends, which lost 5 bases and 6 bases, there was a span of 20 bases. In germline, CDR1 is SEHNR, CDR2 FQNEAQ (reference sequence).

The rearrangement joins TRBV6-5 to TRBJ1-2; D is perhaps TRBD1 (5 bases). Germline V CDR1 and CDR2: MNHEY, SVGAGI. The CDR3 contains 14 residues. Trimming removed 2 bases at V and 2 bases at J, with 9 bases between. CDR3 loop: CASSYRRTNYGYTF. In DNA, the CDR3 is TGTGCCAGCAGTTACCGTCGGACAAACTATGGCTACACCTTC.

The chain joins TRBV9 to TRBJ2-7, with TRBD2 matching 12 bases. CDR1 and CDR2 (germline): SGDLS, YYNGEE. With V trimmed by 3 bases and J by 4 bases, 5 bases remained unmatched. The CDR3 length is 15 residues. DNA for the CDR3: TGTGCCAGCAGCGGGGGACTAGCGGGCCTATACGAGCAGTACTTC. Translation gives CASSGGLAGLYEQYF.

This clone was detected only a few times. The chain combines TRBV12-3 or TRBV12-4 with TRBJ2-7; D remains ambiguous. Trimming left V 3 bases short and J 3 bases short, with 9 bases between. This CDR3 has 13 residues. The CDR3 sequence is CASSFPPGYEQYF. Here the CDR3 DNA reads TGTGCCAGCAGTTTTCCCCCAGGCTACGAGCAGTACTTC.

This chain links TRBV10-3 with TRBJ2-1; no reliable D call. Per the germline V gene, CDR1 is ENHRY and CDR2 is SYGVKD. The CDR3 has 15 residues. The V end was cut by 0 bases, the J end by 1 base, with 7 bases between. CDR3 in DNA: TGTGCCATCAGTGAGTCGAGTTTTTCCTACAATGAGCAGTTCTTC. Protein: CAISESSFSYNEQFF.

The chain links TRBV6-5 to TRBJ1-4, with 9 bases matching TRBD1. The germline V gene has CDR1 MNHEY and CDR2 SVGAGI. V lost 6 bases and J lost 8; bases outside the gene matches: 10. CDR3 length: 15 residues. The CDR3: CASSKGGTGWEKLFF. CDR3 sequence (DNA): TGTGCCAGCAGCAAAGGGGGGACAGGGTGGGAAAAACTGTTTTTT.

This chain joins TRBV19 and TRBJ2-1; D unresolved. This CDR3 has 14 residues. Germline V CDR1 and CDR2: LNHDA, SQIVND (reference sequence). V gave up 3 bases and J gave up 1 base, with 7 bases separating them. The chain's CDR3 is CASSISGSYNEQFF. The CDR3 coding sequence is TGTGCCAGTAGTATCTCAGGTTCCTACAATGAGCAGTTCTTC. The variable domain in full, completed from reference TRBV19 and TRBJ2-1, reads DGGITQSPKYLFRKEGQNVTLSCEQNLNHDAMYWYRQDPGQGLRLIYYSQIVNDFQKGDIAEGYSVSREKKESFPLTVTSAQKNPTAFYLCASSISGSYNEQFFGPGTRLTVL.

The gene calls are TRBV28 and TRBJ1-2, with a tentative D call TRBD1 (5 bases). V lost 5 bases and J lost 2, with 12 bases in between. The CDR3 is 14 residues long. CDR1 is MDHEN, CDR2 SYDVKM, per germline. Here the CDR3 DNA reads TGTGCCAGCAGTGGGGGGGGAAACAACTATGGCTACACCTTC. Translated, it gives CASSGGGNNYGYTF.

This chain connects TRBV5-1 to TRBJ2-1, with TRBD2 matching 14 bases. CDR3 length: 16 amino acids. Looked up from germline, CDR1 is SGHRS and CDR2 is YFSETQ. J gave up 3 bases and V 4 bases, and 3 bases lay outside the gene matches. The CDR3 here is CASSVGLAGDYNEQFF. DNA for the CDR3: TGCGCCAGCAGCGTGGGACTAGCGGGAGACTACAATGAGCAGTTCTTC.

V gene TRBV6-4 combines with J gene TRBJ1-5; 10 positions match TRBD1. V lost 8 bases to trimming and J lost 1 base; unmatched junction nucleotides: 14. This CDR3 is built from 18 residues. The germline V gene encodes CDR1 MRHNA and CDR2 SNTAGT. The chain's CDR3 is CASSARWTGGESNQPQHF. The CDR3 region has the DNA TGTGCCAGCTCTGCCCGGTGGACAGGGGGGGAGAGCAATCAGCCCCAGCATTTT.

This clone was counted a single time. The CDR3 region has the DNA TGTGCCAGCAGCTTAGCGGACAGGGGATATAATTCACCCCTCCACTTT. Protein sequence: CASSLADRGYNSPLHF. The V gene is TRBV11-2, the J gene TRBJ1-6, with TRBD1 identical over 9 bases. The CDR3 loop spans 16 amino acids. With V trimmed by 1 base and J by 4 bases, 2 bases remained unmatched. Per germline, CDR1 SGHAT and CDR2 FQNNGV.

The chain is built from TRBV24-1 and TRBJ2-2; 15 nucleotides match TRBD2. The CDR3 is 18 residues long. The germline V gene has CDR1 KGHDR and CDR2 SFDVKD. J lost 2 bases, V lost 7 bases, and 7 bases had no gene match. CDR3 nucleotides: TGTGCCACCAGCGTACCGGGACTAGCGGGAGGTAACACCGGGGAGCTGTTTTTT. Translation gives CATSVPGLAGGNTGELFF.

This clone was detected only once. The chain carries TRBV11-2 and TRBJ2-4; perhaps TRBD2 as D (7 bases). This CDR3 has 15 residues. CDR1 is SGHAT and CDR2 is FQNNGV in the germline V gene. V lost 0 bases and J lost 6, with 12 bases in between. The CDR3 protein is CASSLDGGQGNIQYF. The CDR3, as DNA: TGTGCCAGCAGCTTAGACGGGGGGCAGGGAAACATTCAGTACTTC. Variable domain in full (rest from reference TRBV11-2 and TRBJ2-4): EAGVAQSPRYKIIEKRQSVAFWCNPISGHATLYWYQQILGQGPKLLIQFQNNGVVDDSQLPKDRFSAERLKGVDSTLKIQPAKLEDSAVYLCASSLDGGQGNIQYFGAGTRLSVL.

This clone was counted a few times. The chain couples TRBV3-1 (or the pseudogene TRBV3-2) to TRBJ1-6, with D possibly being TRBD1 (5 bases). In germline, CDR1 is LGHDT, CDR2 YNNKEL (reference sequence). This CDR3 is built from 16 residues. The V end lost 4 bases, the J end lost 4 bases, and 14 bases lay between the germline ends. This CDR3 is CASSLKRRGYNSPLHF. In DNA, the CDR3 is TGTGCCAGCAGCCTCAAAAGGAGGGGATATAATTCACCCCTCCACTTT.